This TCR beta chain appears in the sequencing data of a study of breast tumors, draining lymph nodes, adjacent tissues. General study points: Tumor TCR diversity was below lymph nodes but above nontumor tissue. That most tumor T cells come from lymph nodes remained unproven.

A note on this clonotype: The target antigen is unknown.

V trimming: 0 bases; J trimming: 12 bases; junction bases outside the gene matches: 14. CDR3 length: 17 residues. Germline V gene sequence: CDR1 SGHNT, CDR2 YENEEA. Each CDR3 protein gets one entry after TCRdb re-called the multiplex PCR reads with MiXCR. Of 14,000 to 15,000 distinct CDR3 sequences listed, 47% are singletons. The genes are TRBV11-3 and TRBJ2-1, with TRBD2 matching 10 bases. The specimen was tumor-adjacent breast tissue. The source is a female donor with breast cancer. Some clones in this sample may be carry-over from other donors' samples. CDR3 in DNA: TGTGCCAGCAGCTTAGAATTAGCGGGGGGTATTGTCGGTGGGCAGTTCTTC. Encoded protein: CASSLELAGGIVGGQFF.